This TCR beta chain comes out of a study of T cells after posttransplantation cyclophosphamide. The germline gives CDR1 LGHNA, CDR2 YSLEER. This CDR3 has 13 residues. Between the trimmed V and J ends, which lost 2 bases and 7 bases, there was a span of 9 bases. Some clones are missing from TCRdb's copy, which holds only in-frame ones; the method was immunoSEQ multiplex PCR. The repertoire holds 15,000 to 25,000 clones, 87% seen once, with around 6.6% in the top ten. Whole-study results and caveats: Later post-transplant blood repertoires were often dominated by donor CD8+ memory clones. Recipient CMV seropositivity and CMV reactivation strongly tracked TRB clonality. Tissue-infiltrating T cells from skin or gut overlapped little with blood T cells.

Treatment was busulfan-fludarabine conditioning, a marrow graft, and cyclophosphamide on days +3 and +4. On this clone itself: What it binds is not known.

The source is a female patient in her 40s who received an allogeneic stem cell transplant from a related donor, was CMV-positive, and had no GVHD. Among the T cells, some may be from the graft donor. The material sequenced was PBMCs, taken after allogeneic stem cell transplant with posttransplant cyclophosphamide. This rearrangement joins TRBV4-3 to TRBJ1-5; no definite D call. CDR3 nucleotide sequence: TGCGCCAGCAGCCAATCGGCGGGGCAGCCCCAGCATTTT. Amino acid sequence: CASSQSAGQPQHF.